This entry lists 19 T cell receptor beta chains sequenced from one sample in a study of long-term antiretroviral therapy in people with HIV. A v3.0 immunoSEQ assay was performed at survey level. The protocol was immunoSEQ multiplex PCR, while the TCRdb copy is restricted to in-frame clones and leaves out a portion. This table holds roughly 18,000 clones, approximately 90% found once. The material was unsorted PBMCs, obtained 4.2 years after starting antiretroviral therapy. The receptors shown here come from a man in his fifties with HIV.

The chain uses TRBV5-1 and TRBJ2-2, with D maybe TRBD2 (6 bases). V shed 0 bases and J shed 3 bases, with 15 bases lying between them. This CDR3 region has 17 residues. Germline loops: CDR1 SGHRS, CDR2 YFSETQ. The CDR3 loop is CASSLGGLQPYTGELFF. The CDR3 DNA reads as TGCGCCAGCAGCTTGGGGGGACTCCAGCCGTACACCGGGGAGCTGTTTTTT. The variable domain in full, completed from reference TRBV5-1 and TRBJ2-2, reads KAGVTQTPRYLIKTRGQQVTLSCSPISGHRSVSWYQQTPGQGLQFLFEYFSETQRNKGNFPGRFSGRQFSNSRSEMNVSTLELGDSALYLCASSLGGLQPYTGELFFGEGSRLTVL.

This chain uses TRBV7-2 with TRBJ2-3; D not resolved. The CDR3 spans 14 residues. The germline V gene encodes CDR1 SGHTA and CDR2 FQGNSA. Deletions cut 5 bases from V and 3 bases from J, with 12 bases between. CDR3: CASSGGVRTDTQYF. The CDR3 DNA reads TGTGCCAGCAGCGGCGGCGTGCGAACAGATACGCAGTATTTT.

This chain links TRBV6-1 with TRBJ2-7; 10 nucleotides align to TRBD1. The CDR3 is 16 amino acids. Per the germline V gene, CDR1 is MNHNS and CDR2 is SASEGT. Unmatched junction bases numbered 8, after V lost 3 bases and J lost 3 bases. CDR3 in amino acids: CASSDSRQGANYEQYF. CDR3 in DNA: TGTGCCAGCAGTGATTCACGACAGGGGGCTAACTACGAGCAGTACTTC.

The rearrangement joins TRBV6-1 to TRBJ2-7; perhaps TRBD1 as D (6 bases). V was shortened by 2 bases and J by 3 bases, with 17 bases between the two germline ends. Germline V gene data show CDR1 as MNHNS and CDR2 as SASEGT. CDR3 length: 16 amino acids. Here the CDR3 DNA reads TGTGCCAGCAGTGAATGGACAGAGTCGGTGGACTACGAGCAGTACTTC. Protein product: CASSEWTESVDYEQYF.

The chain employs TRBV6-1 and TRBJ1-1; weak D call: TRBD1 (5 bases). The CDR3 is 14 amino acids. Per germline, CDR1 MNHNS and CDR2 SASEGT. V lost 4 bases and J lost 6, with 15 bases in between. The CDR3 nucleotides are TGTGCCAGCAGTGTCGACCAGGGTCGGGCTGAAGCTTTCTTT. Translation: CASSVDQGRAEAFF.

The genes are TRBV5-4 and TRBJ1-2; TRBD1 is a possible D gene (5 bases). The CDR3 totals 13 residues. V dropped 4 bases and J dropped 1 base, with 8 bases sitting between them. From germline, CDR1 is SGHNT and CDR2 YYREEE (reference sequence). CDR3 bases: TGTGCCAGCAGCGCCGACAGTAACTATGGCTACACCTTC. Translated, it gives CASSADSNYGYTF.

This chain uses TRBV30 with TRBJ1-1; 7 bases map to TRBD1. This CDR3 contains 16 residues. Germline V gene lookup returns CDR1 GTSNPN and CDR2 SVGIG (reference sequence). J was trimmed by 1 base and V by 3 bases; bases with no gene match: 11. Here the CDR3 reads CAWSRTGRGRNTEAFF. CDR3 sequence (DNA): TGTGCCTGGAGCCGTACAGGTAGGGGGCGGAACACTGAAGCTTTCTTT.

V usage is TRBV6-1 and J usage is TRBJ1-2; no clear D. CDR1 and CDR2 from the germline V gene are MNHNS and SASEGT. This CDR3 spans 13 amino acids. This chain's CDR3 is CASEDRPSYGYTF. The CDR3 DNA sequence: TGTGCTTCGGAGGACCGCCCTAGCTATGGCTACACCTTC.

The gene calls are TRBV7-8 and TRBJ2-7, with 9 nucleotides matching TRBD2. The J segment lost 5 bases and the V segment lost 4 bases, leaving 3 bases of the junction unmatched. The CDR3 extends over 13 amino acids. CDR1 is SGHVS, CDR2 FQNEAQ, per germline. The CDR3 DNA follows: TGTGCCAGCAGCTCGGGACTAGCTCACGAGCAGTACTTC. This translates into CASSSGLAHEQYF.

The J gene is TRBJ2-2, the V gene TRBV30; D call uncertain. The V gene lost 1 base and the J gene lost 5 bases, with 8 bases spanning the gap. The germline V gene encodes CDR1 GTSNPN and CDR2 SVGIG (reference sequence). The CDR3 is 13 amino acids. This chain's CDR3 is CAWSEAPTGELFF. CDR3 nucleotide sequence: TGTGCCTGGAGTGAAGCGCCGACCGGGGAGCTGTTTTTT.

The chain joins TRBV29-1 to TRBJ2-7, with 9 bases aligning to TRBD1. Germline lookup yields CDR1 SQVTM and CDR2 ANQGSEA. The CDR3 runs to 12 residues. Trimming removed 8 bases from V and 4 bases from J; junction bases left unmatched: 6. The CDR3 loop reads CSTRDRGYEQYF. CDR3 nucleotides: TGCAGCACTAGAGACAGGGGGTACGAGCAGTACTTC.

The chain recombines TRBV2 with TRBJ2-3; the D gene is possibly TRBD2 (6 bases). The CDR3 length is 14 residues. Germline V lookup: CDR1 SNHLY, CDR2 FYNNEI. Deletions cut 4 bases from V and 4 bases from J, with 12 bases between. This CDR3 is CASSGRVRPDTQYF. CDR3 DNA sequence: TGTGCCAGCAGTGGGAGGGTGAGGCCAGATACGCAGTATTTT.

This sequence joins TRBV7-3 and TRBJ2-1; D is uncertain. Germline-derived CDR1 and CDR2 are SGHTA and FQGTGA. CDR3 size: 13 residues. Trimming pared 5 bases from V and 5 bases from J, leaving 10 bases between. CDR3 sequence: CASSIAKNNEQFF. CDR3 DNA sequence: TGTGCCAGCAGCATCGCTAAAAACAATGAGCAGTTCTTC.

The chain couples TRBV30 to TRBJ1-4, with D possibly matching TRBD1 (5 bases). The CDR3 contains 12 residues. Trimming pared 7 bases from V and 1 base from J, leaving 7 bases between. The V gene's germline CDR1 is GTSNPN and CDR2 SVGIG (reference sequence). The CDR3 is CAFQGTNEKLFF. The CDR3 DNA reads TGTGCCTTCCAGGGAACTAATGAAAAACTGTTTTTT.

The chain couples TRBV29-1 to TRBJ1-2; 11 nucleotides agree with TRBD1. The CDR3 is 14 amino acids. V dropped 1 base and J dropped 8; count of bases not matched to a gene: 6. Germline V gives CDR1 SQVTM, CDR2 ANQGSEA. The CDR3 nucleotides read TGCAGCGTTGAAGGAGGACAGGGGGCGGGAGGCTACACCTTC. It codes for CSVEGGQGAGGYTF.

J is TRBJ1-5 and V is TRBV29-1, with D perhaps TRBD1 (6 bases). The CDR3 is 18 amino acids. Germline V gene lookup returns CDR1 SQVTM and CDR2 ANQGSEA. V lost 0 bases, J lost 0 bases, and 18 bases lay in between. The CDR3 DNA sequence: TGCAGCGTTGAAGATCGGGGGCCGACAGTGATTAGCAATCAGCCCCAGCATTTT. Its protein product is CSVEDRGPTVISNQPQHF.

This clone is a singleton in its sample. The rearrangement uses TRBV14 and TRBJ1-6; 8 positions agree with TRBD1. The J segment lost 3 bases and the V segment lost 7 bases, leaving 8 bases of the junction unmatched. The CDR3 runs to 16 residues. CDR1 and CDR2 (germline): SGHDN, FVKESK. CDR3 amino acids: CASNSDRGGYNSPLHF. For the CDR3, the DNA is TGTGCCAGCAACTCCGACAGGGGAGGCTATAATTCACCCCTCCACTTT.

The V call is TRBV10-3, the J call TRBJ2-1, with 7 bases lining up with TRBD1. The CDR3 length is 12 residues. The germline gives CDR1 ENHRY, CDR2 SYGVKD. Trimming cost V 3 bases and J 9 bases; bases outside gene matches: 2. CDR3 DNA sequence: TGTGCCATCAGTGAAGGGGGCGGTGAGCAGTTCTTC. Residues: CAISEGGGEQFF.

The V call is TRBV7-9, the J call TRBJ1-2; unclear D gene. Trimming stripped 6 bases from V and 4 bases from J, with 9 bases between. The V gene's germline CDR1 is SEHNR and CDR2 FQNEAQ (reference sequence). The CDR3 runs 12 residues. The CDR3 nucleotides are TGTGCCAGCAGTCCAGAGGGCTATGGCTACACCTTC. Translated, it gives CASSPEGYGYTF.